This T cell receptor (beta chain) derives from a study of cytomegalovirus exposure and HLA in healthy donors. As to this clone: Its antigen is not known.

Overall study findings and caveats: Roughly even sequencing depth across donors was the assumption behind the presence/absence analyses.

The PCR employed 60 Vbeta primers together with 13 Jbeta primers. Profiled with immunoSEQ multiplex PCR; TCRdb holds only in-frame clones, not every one. The sample includes 95,000 to 130,000 clones, around 80% seen only once; the top ten take 4% to 5.5%. This receptor was identified in a man aged 25 to 40 in good health and CMV-seropositive. Material for sequencing was PBMCs.

CDR3 DNA: TGTGCCAGCAGTGATTCCCCCTCATGGCACATTCAGTACTTC. This translates into CASSDSPSWHIQYF. The chain is built from TRBV25-1 and TRBJ2-4; D not certain. The germline gives CDR1 MGHDK, CDR2 SYGVNS. Trimming pared 3 bases from V and 8 bases from J, leaving 14 bases between. The CDR3 extends over 14 amino acids. The whole variable domain, remainder taken from reference TRBV25-1 and TRBJ2-4, is EADIYQTPRYLVIGTGKKITLECSQTMGHDKMYWYQQDPGMELHLIHYSYGVNSTEKGDLSSESTVSRIRTEHFPLTLESARPSHTSQYLCASSDSPSWHIQYFGAGTRLSVL.